Sequencing of this TCR beta chain was carried out in a study of T cell changes during pregnancy in multiple sclerosis. The CDR3 consists of 11 residues. Per germline, CDR1 SQVTM and CDR2 ANQGSEA. V lost 6 bases and J lost 8, with 11 bases in between. Sequenced by immunoSEQ multiplex PCR; TCRdb stores in-frame clones only, minus some. The sample has some 57,000 clones; roughly nine tenths are singletons. The chain is built from TRBV29-1 and TRBJ2-4, with D possibly being TRBD2 (5 bases). Sequencing was performed on CD4+ T cells from peripheral blood mononuclear cells, taken in the first trimester of pregnancy. This TCR was sampled from a female donor with multiple sclerosis, enrolled in a pregnancy study. CDR3: CSVRPGDIQYF. CDR3 bases: TGCAGCGTGAGACCCGGGGACATTCAGTACTTC.